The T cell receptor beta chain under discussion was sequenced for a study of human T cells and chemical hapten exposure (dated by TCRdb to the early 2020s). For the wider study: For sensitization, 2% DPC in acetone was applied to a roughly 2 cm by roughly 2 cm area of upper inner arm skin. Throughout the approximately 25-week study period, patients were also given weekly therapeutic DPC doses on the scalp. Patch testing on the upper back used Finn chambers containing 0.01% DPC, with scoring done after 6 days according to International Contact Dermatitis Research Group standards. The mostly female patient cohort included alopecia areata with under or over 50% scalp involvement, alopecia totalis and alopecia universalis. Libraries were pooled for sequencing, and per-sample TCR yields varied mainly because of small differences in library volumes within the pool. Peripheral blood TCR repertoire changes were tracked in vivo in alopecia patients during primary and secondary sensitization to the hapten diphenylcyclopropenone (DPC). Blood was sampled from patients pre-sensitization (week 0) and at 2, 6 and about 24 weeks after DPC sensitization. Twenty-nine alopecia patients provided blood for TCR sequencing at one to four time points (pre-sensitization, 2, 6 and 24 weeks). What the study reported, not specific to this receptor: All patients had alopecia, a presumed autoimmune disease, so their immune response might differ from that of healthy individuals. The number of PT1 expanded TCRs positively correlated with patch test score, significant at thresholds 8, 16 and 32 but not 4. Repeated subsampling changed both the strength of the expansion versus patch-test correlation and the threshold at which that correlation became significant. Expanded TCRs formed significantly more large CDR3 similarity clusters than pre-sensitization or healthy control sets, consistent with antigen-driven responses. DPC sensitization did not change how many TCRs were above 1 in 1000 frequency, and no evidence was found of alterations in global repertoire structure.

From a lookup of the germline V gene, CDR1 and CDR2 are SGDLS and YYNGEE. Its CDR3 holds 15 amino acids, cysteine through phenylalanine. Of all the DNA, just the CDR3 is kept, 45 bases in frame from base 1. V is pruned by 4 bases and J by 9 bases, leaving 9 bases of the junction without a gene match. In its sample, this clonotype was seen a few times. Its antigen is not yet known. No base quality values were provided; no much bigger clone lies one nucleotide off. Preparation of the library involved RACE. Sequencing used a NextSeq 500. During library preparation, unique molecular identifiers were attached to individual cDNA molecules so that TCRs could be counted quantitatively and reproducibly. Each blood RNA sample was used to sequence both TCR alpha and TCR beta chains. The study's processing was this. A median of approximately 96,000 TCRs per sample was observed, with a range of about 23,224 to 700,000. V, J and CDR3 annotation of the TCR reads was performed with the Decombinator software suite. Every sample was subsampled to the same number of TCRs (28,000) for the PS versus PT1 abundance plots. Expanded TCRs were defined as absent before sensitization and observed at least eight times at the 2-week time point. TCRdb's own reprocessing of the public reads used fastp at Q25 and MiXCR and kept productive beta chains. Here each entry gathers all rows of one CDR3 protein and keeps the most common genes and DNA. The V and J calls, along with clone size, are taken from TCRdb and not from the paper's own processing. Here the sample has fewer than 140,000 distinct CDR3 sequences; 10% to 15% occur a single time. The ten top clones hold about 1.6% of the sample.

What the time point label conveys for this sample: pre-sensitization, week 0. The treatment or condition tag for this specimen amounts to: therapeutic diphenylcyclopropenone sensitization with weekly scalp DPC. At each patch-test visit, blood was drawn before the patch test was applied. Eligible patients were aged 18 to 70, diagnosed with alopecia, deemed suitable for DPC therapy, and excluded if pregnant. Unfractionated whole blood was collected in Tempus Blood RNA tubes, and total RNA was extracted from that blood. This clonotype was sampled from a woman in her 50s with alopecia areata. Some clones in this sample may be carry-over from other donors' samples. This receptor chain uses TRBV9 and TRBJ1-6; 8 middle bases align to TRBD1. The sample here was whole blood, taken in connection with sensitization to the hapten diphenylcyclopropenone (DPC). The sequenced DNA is TGTGCCAGCAGCCCGCAGGGGGCGCTTGGTTCACCCCTCCACTTT. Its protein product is CASSPQGALGSPLHF.